The 31 T cell receptor beta chains reported below all come from one sample, sequenced in a study of blood T cell repertoires in COVID-19. The method was immunoSEQ multiplex PCR; TCRdb's version includes in-frame clones alone and lacks a portion of them. The sample has hundreds of thousands of clones; around 82% are singletons. The sample consisted of peripheral blood. Receptor source: a woman between 35 and 50 years old with active or convalescent COVID-19.

This clone showed up just once. The chain carries TRBV11-2 and TRBJ1-3; the D gene is possibly TRBD1 (5 bases). Trimming removed 5 bases at V and 1 base at J, with 12 bases between. Germline values: CDR1 SGHAT, CDR2 FQNNGV. The CDR3 spans 15 residues. The CDR3 loop is CASSRTGESGNTIYF. In nucleotides, the CDR3 is TGTGCCAGCAGCCGCACAGGAGAGTCTGGAAACACCATATATTTT.

There are many counts of this clone. The rearrangement uses TRBV9 and TRBJ2-7; D might be TRBD1 (6 bases). Germline lookup yields CDR1 SGDLS and CDR2 YYNGEE. Trimming pared 3 bases from V and 3 bases from J, leaving 16 bases between. This CDR3 spans 15 amino acids. The CDR3 DNA follows: TGTGCCAGCAGCGGCCCCGGGATAGGGGGCTACGAGCAGTACTTC. It encodes CASSGPGIGGYEQYF.

This chain uses TRBV6-1 with TRBJ2-7; 7 bases agree with TRBD1. Trimming at V came to 2 bases and at J to 0 bases, leaving 13 bases not matched to a gene. Germline V CDR1 and CDR2: MNHNS, SASEGT. This CDR3 comprises 18 residues. In DNA form, the CDR3 reads TGTGCCAGCAGTGAATACACAGGGGTTGCATCACGCTCCTACGAGCAGTACTTC. Its protein is CASSEYTGVASRSYEQYF.

The count of this clone is one. The rearrangement joins TRBV4-2 to TRBJ2-1, with 12 nucleotides matching TRBD2. There are 16 residues in the CDR3. Trimming at V came to 4 bases and at J to 7 bases, leaving 8 bases not matched to a gene. The V gene's germline CDR1 is LGHNA and CDR2 YNFKEQ. CDR3 DNA: TGTGCCAGCAGCCTCGAGACTAGCGGGGGCGAGAATGAGCAGTTCTTC. Residues: CASSLETSGGENEQFF.

J is TRBJ1-6 and V is TRBV9; D might be TRBD1 (6 bases). Trimming took 3 bases from V and 9 from J, leaving 7 bases between them. The CDR3 spans 12 residues. CDR1 SGDLS and CDR2 YYNGEE come from the germline V gene. The CDR3 DNA sequence: TGTGCCAGCAGCGGGACAGTTTCACCCCTCCACTTT. This encodes CASSGTVSPLHF. Full variable domain (rest looked up from reference TRBV9 and TRBJ1-6): DSGVTQTPKHLITATGQRVTLRCSPRSGDLSVYWYQQSLDQGLQFLIQYYNGEERAKGNILERFSAQQFPDLHSELNLSSLELGDSALYFCASSGTVSPLHFGNGTRLTVT.

The chain uses TRBV7-3 and TRBJ2-1; TRBD1 matches 9 bases. V lost 5 bases and J lost 9; bases outside the gene matches: 11. The CDR3 loop spans 15 amino acids. Looked up from germline, CDR1 is SGHTA and CDR2 is FQGTGA. The CDR3: CASSAWTGESLEQFF. As DNA, the CDR3 is TGTGCCAGCAGCGCCTGGACAGGGGAATCGCTTGAGCAGTTCTTC.

The chain uses TRBV2 and TRBJ1-5; TRBD1 is a possible D gene (5 bases). The germline V and J ends were trimmed by 7 bases and 0 bases, with 10 bases remaining between them. The CDR3 spans 14 residues. The germline gives CDR1 SNHLY, CDR2 FYNNEI. CDR3 coding DNA: TGTGCCAGCATGAGACAGAATAGCAATCAGCCCCAGCATTTT. Translation gives CASMRQNSNQPQHF.

This clone has a single count. The genes are TRBV5-1 and TRBJ2-3; 9 positions match TRBD2. The V gene end was trimmed by 0 bases and the J gene end by 0 bases; junction bases not matched to a gene: 8. Germline CDR1 SGHRS, CDR2 YFSETQ. This CDR3 is built from 18 residues. CDR3 sequence: CASSLVFVAGGSTDTQYF. CDR3 DNA sequence: TGCGCCAGCAGCTTGGTTTTCGTGGCGGGGGGGAGCACAGATACGCAGTATTTT.

The V and J genes are TRBV21-1 and TRBJ1-1; TRBD1, as called in the table, went unchecked against the DNA. TRBV21-1 is a pseudogene. The CDR3 spans 15 residues. The CDR3 coding sequence is TGTGCCAGCAGCAAAGTGGACAGGGCGAACACTGAAGCTTTCTTT. Its translation: CASSKVDRANTEAFF.

The genes are TRBV30 and TRBJ2-2, with a weak D call TRBD2 (6 bases). Germline V gene lookup returns CDR1 GTSNPN and CDR2 SVGIG (reference sequence). Trimming pared 4 bases from V and 5 bases from J, leaving 14 bases between. This CDR3 comprises 14 residues. CDR3 loop: CAWTMGTSTGELFF. DNA of the CDR3: TGTGCCTGGACCATGGGGACTTCTACCGGGGAGCTGTTTTTT.

The chain carries TRBV19 and TRBJ2-7; 7 bases line up with TRBD1. CDR3 size: 13 residues. V dropped 3 bases and J dropped 2; count of bases not matched to a gene: 1. Germline V gene data show CDR1 as LNHDA and CDR2 as SQIVND (reference sequence). The CDR3 region is CASSIDRAYEQYF. The CDR3 DNA follows: TGTGCCAGTAGTATCGACAGGGCCTACGAGCAGTACTTC.

The chain employs TRBV28 and TRBJ1-1, with 10 bases that match TRBD1. Germline CDR1 MDHEN, CDR2 SYDVKM. V dropped 2 bases and J dropped 6; count of bases not matched to a gene: 6. This CDR3 has 15 residues. DNA of the CDR3: TGTGCCAGCAGTTTACCCGGGACAGGGGAGGCTGAAGCTTTCTTT. Translated: CASSLPGTGEAEAFF.

In this sample, this clone turned up once. The J gene is TRBJ2-3, the V gene TRBV5-1, with D unresolved. Germline V gene data show CDR1 as SGHRS and CDR2 as YFSETQ. V was clipped by 6 bases and J by 1 base, with 9 bases between them. The CDR3 runs 13 residues. CDR3 in amino acids: CASNSLGTDTQYF. CDR3 nucleotides: TGCGCCAGCAACTCCCTGGGCACAGATACGCAGTATTTT.

This chain connects TRBV7-2 to TRBJ1-1, with 8 bases lining up with TRBD1. Unmatched junction bases numbered 5, after V lost 4 bases and J lost 4 bases. The CDR3 has 14 amino acids. The germline V gene has CDR1 SGHTA and CDR2 FQGNSA. The CDR3 loop is CASSSTGGGTEAFF. CDR3 nucleotides: TGTGCCAGCAGCTCTACAGGGGGAGGCACTGAAGCTTTCTTT.

In DNA, the CDR3 is TGTGCCATCAGTGATTCCCGAGGGACACCGTCCTACAATGAGCAGTTCTTC. Residues: CAISDSRGTPSYNEQFF. This chain uses TRBV10-3 with TRBJ2-1, with D tentatively TRBD1 (6 bases). Germline CDR1 and CDR2: ENHRY and SYGVKD. This CDR3 is built from 17 residues. The germline V and J ends were trimmed by 3 bases and 1 base, with 16 bases remaining between them.

The rearrangement uses TRBV7-3 and TRBJ2-1, with 7 bases lining up with TRBD1. This CDR3 spans 14 amino acids. The junction had 11 bases not matched to a gene; V was cut back by 11 bases and J by 4 bases. The germline gives CDR1 SGHTA, CDR2 FQGTGA. The CDR3 sequence: CAFSTGMTYNEQFF. The CDR3 bases are TGTGCCTTCTCGACAGGGATGACGTACAATGAGCAGTTCTTC. The full variable domain, in which reference TRBV7-3 and TRBJ2-1 provide the parts outside the CDR3, is GAGVSQTPSNKVTEKGKYVELRCDPISGHTALYWYRQSLGQGPEFLIYFQGTGAADDSGLPNDRFFAVRPEGSVSTLKIQRTERGDSAVYLCAFSTGMTYNEQFFGPGTRLTVL.

V gene TRBV10-1 combines with J gene TRBJ1-2; 10 bases fit TRBD1. This CDR3 has 15 residues. The germline V gene encodes CDR1 WNHNN and CDR2 SYGVQD (reference sequence). After removal of 10 bases from V and 4 bases from J, the junction contained 12 bases not matched to a gene. CDR3 amino acids: CANPTGGAYSYGYTF. CDR3 nucleotides: TGCGCCAACCCGACAGGGGGCGCCTATAGCTATGGCTACACCTTC.

J is TRBJ1-2 and V is TRBV7-2; D not certain. V was shortened by 2 bases and J by 2 bases, with 9 bases between the two germline ends. Germline V gene lookup returns CDR1 SGHTA and CDR2 FQGNSA. The CDR3 has 14 residues. This CDR3 reads CASSLQTGNYGYTF. DNA for the CDR3: TGTGCCAGCAGCTTACAGACGGGAAACTATGGCTACACCTTC.

This rearrangement joins TRBV5-1 to TRBJ1-2; weak D call: TRBD1 (5 bases). The CDR3 loop spans 14 amino acids. With 0 bases removed from V and 6 bases from J, the gap between germline ends came to 12 bases. Germline loops: CDR1 SGHRS, CDR2 YFSETQ. The CDR3 spells CASSLASGVDGYTF. Written as DNA, the CDR3 is TGCGCCAGCAGCTTGGCTTCGGGGGTAGATGGCTACACCTTC.

The chain combines TRBV5-1 with TRBJ2-7; 9 bases fit TRBD1. V lost 4 bases, J lost 2 bases, and 4 bases stayed unmatched. Germline CDR1 SGHRS, CDR2 YFSETQ. The CDR3 totals 14 residues. DNA for the CDR3: TGCGCCAGCAGCGAGGGACAGGGCCCCTACGAGCAGTACTTC. Residues: CASSEGQGPYEQYF.

The rearrangement uses TRBV5-1 and TRBJ2-4, with 14 bases aligning to TRBD2. Per germline, CDR1 SGHRS and CDR2 YFSETQ. With 4 bases clipped from V and 3 bases from J, the junction kept 6 bases outside the gene matches. There are 17 residues in the CDR3. The CDR3 spells CASSLGLAGVFKNIQYF. The CDR3 DNA sequence: TGCGCCAGCAGCCTGGGACTAGCGGGAGTGTTCAAAAACATTCAGTACTTC.

The chain carries TRBV4-3 and TRBJ2-1, with 13 bases matching TRBD2. This CDR3 spans 14 amino acids. Germline lookup yields CDR1 LGHNA and CDR2 YSLEER. Trimming cost V 8 bases and J 9 bases; bases outside gene matches: 7. CDR3: CASRPTSGGSEQFF. CDR3 in DNA: TGCGCCAGCCGGCCGACTAGCGGGGGGTCTGAGCAGTTCTTC.

The V and J genes are TRBV5-1 and TRBJ1-1; D unresolved. The ends were cut back, 5 bases at V and 4 bases at J, with 15 bases in the middle. CDR1 is SGHRS and CDR2 is YFSETQ in the germline V gene. CDR3 size: 14 residues. In DNA form, the CDR3 reads TGCGCCAGCAGACCTCTAAGGACTCCCACTGAAGCTTTCTTT. This gives the protein CASRPLRTPTEAFF.

This chain links TRBV10-3 with TRBJ1-1; possible D gene TRBD1, 6 bases. V was pared by 0 bases and J by 6 bases, with 14 bases between. This CDR3 has 15 residues. Looked up from germline, CDR1 is ENHRY and CDR2 is SYGVKD. CDR3 in amino acids: CAISESGQGWAEAFF. The CDR3 DNA follows: TGTGCCATCAGTGAGTCGGGGCAGGGGTGGGCTGAAGCTTTCTTT.

The sample holds a few counts of this clone. This chain joins TRBV4-1 and TRBJ2-7; 7 positions match TRBD1. Trimming took 0 bases from V and 3 from J; bases not matched to a gene: 8. This CDR3 comprises 16 residues. Germline V gives CDR1 MGHRA, CDR2 YSYEKL. CDR3 coding DNA: TGCGCCAGCAGCCAAGATCGTGAACAGGGGTTCTACGAGCAGTACTTC. This encodes CASSQDREQGFYEQYF.

The chain joins TRBV19 to TRBJ1-3, with no clear D. V was shortened by 0 bases and J by 2 bases, with 11 bases between the two germline ends. In germline, CDR1 is LNHDA, CDR2 SQIVND (reference sequence). The CDR3 extends over 16 amino acids. CDR3 sequence (DNA): TGTGCCAGTAGTATAGATCCCGCAGATCCTGGAAACACCATATATTTT. Its protein product is CASSIDPADPGNTIYF.

This chain links TRBV19 with TRBJ2-5, with 11 bases aligning to TRBD2. CDR3 size: 15 residues. Losses at the gene ends were 5 bases for V and 2 bases for J; bases not matched to a gene: 4. CDR1 and CDR2 (germline): LNHDA, SQIVND (reference sequence). This CDR3 is CASSAGLADQETQYF. CDR3 bases: TGTGCCAGTAGTGCGGGACTAGCGGATCAAGAGACCCAGTACTTC.

The chain has TRBV19 and TRBJ1-1; 11 bases fit TRBD1. CDR1 is LNHDA, CDR2 SQIVND, per germline (reference sequence). The CDR3 extends over 16 amino acids. Losses at the gene ends were 5 bases for V and 4 bases for J; bases not matched to a gene: 9. This CDR3 is CASSLRIGTGGTEAFF. In nucleotides, the CDR3 is TGTGCCAGTAGTCTACGAATCGGGACAGGGGGCACTGAAGCTTTCTTT.

As to this clone: A junction boundary mismatches the germline segment, possibly from a read error. J is TRBJ1-5 and V is TRBV6-2 or TRBV6-3, with D tentatively TRBD1 (6 bases). The CDR3 has 16 residues. Germline V gene lookup returns CDR1 MNHEY and CDR2 SVGEGT. This chain's CDR3 is CASSYYKRGRDQPQHF. The CDR3 nucleotides read TGTGCCAGCAGCTACTACAAGCGGGGGCGAGATCAGCCCCAGCATTTT.

V and J are TRBV27 and TRBJ2-1; tentatively, D is TRBD2 (6 bases). The V and J ends lost 0 bases and 2 bases respectively, with 11 bases between them. Germline loops: CDR1 MNHEY, CDR2 SMNVEV (reference sequence). This CDR3 is 16 amino acids long. CDR3 protein: CASSLSRREPYNEQFF. CDR3 DNA: TGTGCCAGCAGTTTATCGAGGCGGGAACCCTACAATGAGCAGTTCTTC.

The V and J genes are TRBV10-3 and TRBJ2-2; D perhaps matches TRBD2 (5 bases). The CDR3 has 14 amino acids. Per germline, CDR1 ENHRY and CDR2 SYGVKD. Trimming cost V 4 bases and J 5 bases, with 11 bases left between them. The CDR3 bases are TGTGCCATCAGTGCCGGACGGGAAACCGGGGAGCTGTTTTTT. It encodes CAISAGRETGELFF.